Sequencing of this T cell receptor beta chain was carried out in a study of cytomegalovirus exposure and HLA in healthy donors. Primers for the PCR totalled 60 Vbeta and 13 Jbeta. The method was immunoSEQ multiplex PCR; TCRdb's version includes in-frame clones alone and lacks a portion of them. In the table there are some 110,000 clones, roughly 80% of which are singletons. Germline V lookup: CDR1 PRHDT, CDR2 FYEKMQ (reference sequence). V dropped 5 bases and J dropped 4 bases, with 11 bases sitting between them. The CDR3 loop spans 14 amino acids. Concerning this clone: The target antigen is unknown.

Study conclusions and caveats: According to a later analysis, most TCR beta chains associated with CMV appeared HLA-restricted. The classifier reportedly diagnosed cytomegalovirus status with high specificity and sensitivity. A further, later analysis showed that HLA-associated TCR beta chains (compared with equally common others) were more clonally expanded. There was a cluster of highly shared sequence variants that was likely a sequencing artifact.

The TCR sequence derives from a man between 45 and 60 years old in good health and CMV-seropositive. V gene TRBV13 combines with J gene TRBJ1-4, with D possibly TRBD1 on 5 matching bases. Sequenced material: PBMCs. CDR3 nucleotide sequence: TGTGCCAGCAGCGGTGGGGCTCTTAATGAAAAACTGTTTTTT. This translates into CASSGGALNEKLFF.